Listed below are T cell receptor beta chains from one sample, sequenced in a study of T cell responses to AZD1222 COVID-19 vaccine. This table comes from immunoSEQ multiplex PCR, and its TCRdb copy is limited to in-frame clones, with some not included. Among over 110,000 clones listed, about 90% were seen once. The starting material was peripheral blood, obtained on day 0 of AZD1222 vaccination. The receptors stem from an adult in good health. Each CDR3 is given with its conserved first and last residue. D genes are given only for firm matches. Rows may omit the clone size; those that give it use once, few, many or a size class.

TRBJ2-1,NA,TRBD1,TRBV9,CASSVADRGRLRNEQFF,TGTGCCAGCAGCGTAGCGGACAGGGGGCGTCTCCGCAATGAGCAGTTCTTC
TRBJ2-3,once,NA,TRBV20-1,CSARSSDTQYF,TGCAGTGCTAGATCTTCAGATACGCAGTATTTT
TRBJ2-1,once,TRBD1,TRBV6-4,CASSDRETGGDEQFF,TGTGCCAGCAGTGACCGGGAGACAGGGGGGGATGAGCAGTTCTTC
TRBJ2-5,NA,NA,TRBV7-9,CASSPTDRLKETQYF,TGTGCCAGCAGCCCAACCGACCGGCTCAAAGAGACCCAGTACTTC
TRBJ1-4,NA,TRBD1,TRBV5-6,CASSRRQGRSELFF,TGTGCCAGCAGCCGAAGACAGGGGAGGTCAGAACTGTTTTTT
TRBJ1-6,NA,NA,TRBV2,CASSVGGSYSPLHF,TGTGCCAGCAGTGTGGGGGGTTCATATTCACCCCTCCACTTT
TRBJ2-7,NA,NA,TRBV27,CASSSPTGRANYEQYF,TGTGCCAGCAGTTCCCCGACAGGACGGGCTAATTACGAGCAGTACTTC
TRBJ2-7,NA,TRBD1,TRBV6-2/TRBV6-3,CASSTGTGATYEQYF,TGTGCCAGCAGCACCGGGACAGGGGCCACCTACGAGCAGTACTTC
TRBJ1-2,NA,NA,TRBV3-1/TRBV3-2,CASSQRTALGLYGYTF,TGTGCCAGCAGCCAAAGAACAGCCCTGGGCCTCTATGGCTACACCTTC
TRBJ1-1,NA,NA,TRBV6-5,CASRTGSRTEAFF,TGTGCCAGCAGAACAGGGAGTCGCACTGAAGCTTTCTTT
TRBJ2-1,once,NA,TRBV3-1/TRBV3-2,CASSQYPNNYNEQFF,TGTGCCAGCAGCCAATATCCGAACAACTACAATGAGCAGTTCTTC
TRBJ2-1,NA,NA,TRBV28,CASSPRWGQGLHEQFF,TGTGCCAGCAGTCCCCGTTGGGGGCAGGGACTTCATGAGCAGTTCTTC
TRBJ1-2,NA,TRBD1,TRBV10-3,CAISGTRDRVGYTF,TGTGCCATCAGTGGGACCCGGGACAGGGTTGGCTACACCTTC
TRBJ1-1,once,NA,TRBV5-1,CASKTTNTEAFF,TGCGCCAGCAAGACTACGAACACTGAAGCTTTCTTT
TRBJ2-5,NA,NA,TRBV5-1,CASSLEGPGPQETQYF,TGCGCCAGCAGCTTGGAGGGCCCAGGGCCCCAAGAGACCCAGTACTTC
TRBJ1-2,NA,TRBD1,TRBV25-1,CASRRTGTDYGYTF,TGTGCCAGCAGAAGGACAGGGACGGACTATGGCTACACCTTC
TRBJ1-1,NA,NA,TRBV7-2,CASSSDTANTEAFF,TGTGCCAGCAGTTCGGACACAGCGAACACTGAAGCTTTCTTT
TRBJ1-5,NA,NA,TRBV28,CASSVPRSYSNQPQHF,TGTGCCAGCAGTGTCCCCCGGTCCTATAGCAATCAGCCCCAGCATTTT
TRBJ2-1,NA,TRBD2,TRBV4-3,CASSWTSGSSYNEQFF,TGCGCCAGCAGCTGGACTAGCGGGAGCTCCTACAATGAGCAGTTCTTC
TRBJ1-1,few,TRBD1,TRBV9,CASSVDPLTGVNTEAFF,TGTGCCAGCAGCGTAGACCCCTTGACAGGGGTGAACACTGAAGCTTTCTTT
TRBJ1-1,NA,TRBD1,TRBV10-2,CASCDRGMGTEAFF,TGCGCCAGCTGCGACAGGGGTATGGGGACTGAAGCTTTCTTT
TRBJ1-2,NA,NA,TRBV28,CASSPGTSVLYGYTF,TGTGCCAGCAGTCCCGGGACATCAGTTTTATATGGCTACACCTTC
TRBJ2-7,NA,TRBD1,TRBV14,CASSQRQGARYEQYF,TGTGCCAGCAGCCAACGACAGGGGGCTCGGTACGAGCAGTACTTC
TRBJ2-6,NA,NA,TRBV5-1,CASSLLPGLPSGANVLTF,TGCGCCAGCAGCTTGTTGCCGGGACTGCCTTCTGGGGCCAACGTCCTGACTTTC
TRBJ1-6,NA,NA,TRBV3-1/TRBV3-2,CASSLDPREGHSPLHF,TGTGCCAGCAGCCTCGACCCTCGGGAGGGTCACTCACCCCTCCACTTT
TRBJ1-1,NA,NA,TRBV6-2/TRBV6-3,CASSPSPVYPWGRSRDTEAFF,TGTGCCAGCAGCCCCTCCCCGGTATACCCTTGGGGGCGAAGTCGGGACACTGAAGCTTTCTTT